This T cell receptor beta chain was obtained from a study of blood T cell repertoires in COVID-19. Assay used: immunoSEQ multiplex PCR; TCRdb lists only in-frame clones, some missing. The data hold approximately 63,000 clones, with 76% observed a single time. The germline gives CDR1 ENHRY, CDR2 SYGVKD. Germline trimming cut 6 bases from V and 2 bases from J; bases unmatched to any gene: 6. The CDR3 has 14 residues. This TCR came from a woman older than 75 with acute or convalescent COVID-19. The chain recombines TRBV10-3 with TRBJ2-5; 7 nucleotides align to TRBD1. The sample consisted of peripheral blood. CDR3 nucleotides: TGTGCCATCAGCCTCGCAGGGGGACAAGAGACCCAGTACTTC. Its protein is CAISLAGGQETQYF.